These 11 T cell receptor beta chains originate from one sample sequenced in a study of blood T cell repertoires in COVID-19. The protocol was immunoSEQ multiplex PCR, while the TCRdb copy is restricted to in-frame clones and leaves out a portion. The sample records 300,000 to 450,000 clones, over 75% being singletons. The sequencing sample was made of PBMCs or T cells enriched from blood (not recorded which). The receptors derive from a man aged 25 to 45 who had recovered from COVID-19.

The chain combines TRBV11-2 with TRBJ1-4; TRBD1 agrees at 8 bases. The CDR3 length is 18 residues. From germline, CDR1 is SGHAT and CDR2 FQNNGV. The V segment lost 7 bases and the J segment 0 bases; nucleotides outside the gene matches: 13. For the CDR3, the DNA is TGTGCCAGCACCATCAGGGGCAGGGGGCTTTCAACTAATGAAAAACTGTTTTTT. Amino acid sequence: CASTIRGRGLSTNEKLFF.

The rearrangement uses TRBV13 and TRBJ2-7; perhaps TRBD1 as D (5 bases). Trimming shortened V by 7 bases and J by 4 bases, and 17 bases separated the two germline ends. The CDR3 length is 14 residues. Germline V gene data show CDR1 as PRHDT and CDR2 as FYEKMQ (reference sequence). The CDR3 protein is CASTRALSEYEQYF. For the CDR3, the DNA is TGTGCCAGCACCAGGGCCCTTAGTGAGTACGAGCAGTACTTC.

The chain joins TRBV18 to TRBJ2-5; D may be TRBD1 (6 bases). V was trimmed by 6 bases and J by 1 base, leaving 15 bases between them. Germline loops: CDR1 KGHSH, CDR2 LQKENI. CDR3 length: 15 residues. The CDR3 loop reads CASSRQQGTQETQYF. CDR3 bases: TGTGCCAGCTCTCGACAACAGGGAACCCAAGAGACCCAGTACTTC.

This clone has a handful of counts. This CDR3 is CASSQNTYGYTF. CDR3 nucleotide sequence: TGTGCCAGCAGCCAAAACACCTATGGCTACACCTTC. The chain carries TRBV5-4 and TRBJ1-2; no definite D call. The CDR3 spans 12 residues. Per germline, CDR1 SGHNT and CDR2 YYREEE (reference sequence). V lost 4 bases and J lost 4, with 8 bases in between. The variable domain in full, with the rest retrieved from reference TRBV5-4 and TRBJ1-2, is ETGVTQSPTHLIKTRGQQVTLRCSSQSGHNTVSWYQQALGQGPQFIFQYYREEENGRGNFPPRFSGLQFPNYSSELNVNALELDDSALYLCASSQNTYGYTFGSGTRLTVV.

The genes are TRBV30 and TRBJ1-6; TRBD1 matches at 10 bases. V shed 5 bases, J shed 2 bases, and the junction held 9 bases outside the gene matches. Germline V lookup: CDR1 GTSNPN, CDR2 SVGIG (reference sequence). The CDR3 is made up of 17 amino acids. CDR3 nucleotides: TGTGCCTGGGAGACAGGGGGCTACAGGACCTATAATTCACCCCTCCACTTT. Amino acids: CAWETGGYRTYNSPLHF.

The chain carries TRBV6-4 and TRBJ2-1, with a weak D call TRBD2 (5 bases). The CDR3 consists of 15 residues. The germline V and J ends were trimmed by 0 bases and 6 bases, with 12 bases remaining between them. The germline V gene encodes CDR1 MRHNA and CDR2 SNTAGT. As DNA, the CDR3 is TGTGCCAGCAGTGACTCGGCCCTAGCTGGCAATGAGCAGTTCTTC. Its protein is CASSDSALAGNEQFF.

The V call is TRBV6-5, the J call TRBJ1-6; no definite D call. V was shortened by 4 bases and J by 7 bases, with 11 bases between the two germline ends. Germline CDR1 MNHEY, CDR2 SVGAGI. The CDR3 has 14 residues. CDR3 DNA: TGTGCCAGCAGTTCATCCAGACAAAATTCACCCCTCCACTTT. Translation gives CASSSSRQNSPLHF.

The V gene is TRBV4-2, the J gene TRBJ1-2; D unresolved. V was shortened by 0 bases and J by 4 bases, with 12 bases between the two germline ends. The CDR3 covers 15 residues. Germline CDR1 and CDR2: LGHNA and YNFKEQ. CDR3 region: CASSQEGGEGYGYTF. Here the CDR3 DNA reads TGTGCCAGCAGCCAAGAGGGCGGCGAGGGCTATGGCTACACCTTC.

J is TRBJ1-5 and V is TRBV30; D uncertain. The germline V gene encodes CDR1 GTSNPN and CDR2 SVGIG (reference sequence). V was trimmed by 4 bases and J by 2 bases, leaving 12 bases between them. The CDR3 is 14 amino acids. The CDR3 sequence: CAWNLNGGNQPQHF. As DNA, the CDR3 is TGTGCCTGGAACCTCAACGGGGGCAATCAGCCCCAGCATTTT. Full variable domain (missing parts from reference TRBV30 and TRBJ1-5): SQTIHQWPATLVQPVGSPLSLECTVEGTSNPNLYWYRQAAGRGLQLLFYSVGIGQISSEVPQNLSASRPQDRQFILSSKKLLLSDSGFYLCAWNLNGGNQPQHFGDGTRLSIL.

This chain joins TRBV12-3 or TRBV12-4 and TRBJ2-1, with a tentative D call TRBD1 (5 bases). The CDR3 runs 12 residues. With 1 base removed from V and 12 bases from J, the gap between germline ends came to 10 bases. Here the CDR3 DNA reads TGTGCCAGCAGTTTAGGTGACAGTCGGCAGTTCTTC. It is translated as CASSLGDSRQFF.

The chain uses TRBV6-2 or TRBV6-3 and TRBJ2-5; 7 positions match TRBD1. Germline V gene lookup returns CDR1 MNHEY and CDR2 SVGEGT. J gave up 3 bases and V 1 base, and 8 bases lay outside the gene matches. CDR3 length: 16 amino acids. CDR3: CASSYFGAGTEETQYF. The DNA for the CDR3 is TGTGCCAGCAGTTACTTTGGCGCCGGGACAGAAGAGACCCAGTACTTC.